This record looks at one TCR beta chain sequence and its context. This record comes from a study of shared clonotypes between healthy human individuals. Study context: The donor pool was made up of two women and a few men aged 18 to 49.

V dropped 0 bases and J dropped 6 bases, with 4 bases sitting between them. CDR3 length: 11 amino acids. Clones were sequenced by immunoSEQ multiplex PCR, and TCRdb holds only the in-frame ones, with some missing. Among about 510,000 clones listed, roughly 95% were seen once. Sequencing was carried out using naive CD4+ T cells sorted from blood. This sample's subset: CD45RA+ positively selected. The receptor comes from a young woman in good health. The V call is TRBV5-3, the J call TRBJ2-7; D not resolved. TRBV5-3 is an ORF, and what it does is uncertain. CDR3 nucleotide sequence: TGTGCCAGAAGCTTGGTGTCCGAGCAGTACTTC. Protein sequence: CARSLVSEQYF.